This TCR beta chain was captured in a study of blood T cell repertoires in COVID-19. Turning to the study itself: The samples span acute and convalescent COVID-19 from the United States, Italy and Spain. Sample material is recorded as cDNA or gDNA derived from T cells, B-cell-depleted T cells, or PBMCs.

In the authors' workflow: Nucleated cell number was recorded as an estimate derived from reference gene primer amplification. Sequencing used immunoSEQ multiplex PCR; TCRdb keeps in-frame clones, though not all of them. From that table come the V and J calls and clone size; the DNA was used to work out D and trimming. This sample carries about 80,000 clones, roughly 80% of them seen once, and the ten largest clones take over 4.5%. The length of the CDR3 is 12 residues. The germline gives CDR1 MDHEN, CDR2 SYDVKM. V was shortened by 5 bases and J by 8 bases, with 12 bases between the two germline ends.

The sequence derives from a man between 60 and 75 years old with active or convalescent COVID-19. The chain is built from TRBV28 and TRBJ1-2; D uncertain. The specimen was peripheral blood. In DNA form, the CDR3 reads TGTGCCAGCAGTGCGTCGAAAGTCGGCTACACCTTC. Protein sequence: CASSASKVGYTF.